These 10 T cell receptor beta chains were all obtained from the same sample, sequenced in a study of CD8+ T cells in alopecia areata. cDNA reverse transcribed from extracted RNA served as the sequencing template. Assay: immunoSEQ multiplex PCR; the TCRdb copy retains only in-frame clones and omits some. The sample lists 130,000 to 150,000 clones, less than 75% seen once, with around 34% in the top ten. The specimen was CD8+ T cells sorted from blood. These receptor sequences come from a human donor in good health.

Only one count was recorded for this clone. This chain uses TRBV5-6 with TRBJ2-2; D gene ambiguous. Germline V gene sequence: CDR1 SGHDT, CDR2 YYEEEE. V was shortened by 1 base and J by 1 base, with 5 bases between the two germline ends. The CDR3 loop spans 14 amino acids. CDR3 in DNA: TGTGCCAGCAGCTTGCCCTGGAACACCGGGGAGCTGTTTTTT. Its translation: CASSLPWNTGELFF.

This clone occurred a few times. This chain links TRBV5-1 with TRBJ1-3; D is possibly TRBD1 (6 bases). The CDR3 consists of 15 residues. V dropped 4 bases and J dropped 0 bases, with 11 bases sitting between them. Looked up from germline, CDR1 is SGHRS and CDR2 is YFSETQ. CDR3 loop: CASSTTGRSGNTIYF. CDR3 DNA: TGCGCCAGCAGCACGACAGGACGCTCTGGAAACACCATATATTTT. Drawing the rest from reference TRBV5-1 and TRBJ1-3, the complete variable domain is KAGVTQTPRYLIKTRGQQVTLSCSPISGHRSVSWYQQTPGQGLQFLFEYFSETQRNKGNFPGRFSGRQFSNSRSEMNVSTLELGDSALYLCASSTTGRSGNTIYFGEGSWLTVV.

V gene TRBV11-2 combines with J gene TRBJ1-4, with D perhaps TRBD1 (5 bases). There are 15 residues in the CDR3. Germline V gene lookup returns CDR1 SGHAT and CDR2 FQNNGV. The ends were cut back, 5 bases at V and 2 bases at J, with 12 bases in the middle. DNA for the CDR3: TGTGCCAGCAGCCTTTCCAGGGAGACTAATGAAAAACTGTTTTTT. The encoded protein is CASSLSRETNEKLFF.

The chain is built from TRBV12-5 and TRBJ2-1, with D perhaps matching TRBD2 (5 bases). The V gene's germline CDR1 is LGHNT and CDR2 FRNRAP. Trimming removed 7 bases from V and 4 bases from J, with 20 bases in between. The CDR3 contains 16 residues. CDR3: CASEDPRGNYYNEQFF. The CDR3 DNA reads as TGTGCTAGTGAAGATCCCAGAGGGAATTATTACAATGAGCAGTTCTTC.

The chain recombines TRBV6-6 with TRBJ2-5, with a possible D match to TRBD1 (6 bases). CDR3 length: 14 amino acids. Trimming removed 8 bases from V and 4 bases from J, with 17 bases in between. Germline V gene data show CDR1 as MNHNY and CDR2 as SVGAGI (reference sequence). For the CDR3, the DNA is TGTGCCAGCGGACGGGCGCGAGGGGGAGAGACCCAGTACTTC. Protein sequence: CASGRARGGETQYF.

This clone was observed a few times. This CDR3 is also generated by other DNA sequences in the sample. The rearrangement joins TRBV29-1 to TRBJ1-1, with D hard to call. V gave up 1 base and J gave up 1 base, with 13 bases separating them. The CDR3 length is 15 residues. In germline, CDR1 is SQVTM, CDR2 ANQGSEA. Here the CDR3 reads CSVEGRRGGNTEAFF. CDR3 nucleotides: TGCAGCGTTGAAGGCCGACGGGGAGGGAACACTGAAGCTTTCTTT.

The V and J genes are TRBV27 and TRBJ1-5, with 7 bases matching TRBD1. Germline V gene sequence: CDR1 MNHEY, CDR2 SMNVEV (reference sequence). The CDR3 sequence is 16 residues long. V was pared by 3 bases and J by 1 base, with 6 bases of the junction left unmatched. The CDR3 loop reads CASSFGRGRSNQPQHF. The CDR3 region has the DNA TGTGCCAGCAGTTTCGGAAGGGGGCGAAGCAATCAGCCCCAGCATTTT.

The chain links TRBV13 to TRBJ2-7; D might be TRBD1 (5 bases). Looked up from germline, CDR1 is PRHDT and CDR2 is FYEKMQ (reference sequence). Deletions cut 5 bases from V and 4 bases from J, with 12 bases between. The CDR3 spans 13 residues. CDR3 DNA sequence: TGTGCCAGCAGCCCGGCTAGGGGATACGAGCAGTACTTC. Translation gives CASSPARGYEQYF. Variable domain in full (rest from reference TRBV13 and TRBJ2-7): AAGVIQSPRHLIKEKRETATLKCYPIPRHDTVYWYQQGPGQDPQFLISFYEKMQSDKGSIPDRFSAQQFSDYHSELNMSSLELGDSALYFCASSPARGYEQYFGPGTRLTVT.

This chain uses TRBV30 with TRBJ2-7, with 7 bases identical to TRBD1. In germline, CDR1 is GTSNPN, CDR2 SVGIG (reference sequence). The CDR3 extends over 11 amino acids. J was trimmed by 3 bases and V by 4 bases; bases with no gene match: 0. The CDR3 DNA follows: TGTGCCTGGACAGGGGGCTACGAGCAGTACTTC. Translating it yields CAWTGGYEQYF. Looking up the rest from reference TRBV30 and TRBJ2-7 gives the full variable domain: SQTIHQWPATLVQPVGSPLSLECTVEGTSNPNLYWYRQAAGRGLQLLFYSVGIGQISSEVPQNLSASRPQDRQFILSSKKLLLSDSGFYLCAWTGGYEQYFGPGTRLTVT.

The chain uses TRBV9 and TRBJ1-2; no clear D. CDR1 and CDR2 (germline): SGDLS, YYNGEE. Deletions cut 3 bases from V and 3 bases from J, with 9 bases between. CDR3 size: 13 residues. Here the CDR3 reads CASSAIEYYGYTF. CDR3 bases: TGTGCCAGCAGCGCTATAGAATACTATGGCTACACCTTC.